The 23 T cell receptor beta chains below were found in one sample sequenced in a study of regulatory T cells in long-lasting Graves disease (dated by TCRdb to about 2021). Sample time point, as interpreted from the label and publication: newly diagnosed GD, antithyroid drugs for less than 3 months. RNA was extracted from PBMCs in TRIzol for both TCR sequencing and RNA sequencing. The library was produced with multiplex PCR. Sequenced using an Illumina HiSeq 4000. TCR beta libraries were built with iRepertoire HTBI primers and Arm-PCR amplification of CDR3 regions. TCRdb passed the public sequencing reads through fastp at Q25 and MiXCR, retaining productive beta sequences. Every CDR3 protein is listed once, alongside the most common genes and DNA of its rows. The sample yields some 560,000 distinct CDR3 sequences; roughly 15% were counted once. 25% of the sample is taken by the ten largest. The same data also went into a second study, on T cells in Graves' hyperthyroidism and ophthalmopathy.

Sequences were derived from peripheral blood mononuclear cells (PBMCs), sampled at new diagnosis, from a patient treated with antithyroid drugs. These receptors all stem from a woman aged 35-60 years with Graves disease. Donor details come from another sample of the same person, matched by shared clones.

Notes on this clonotype: Relative to the germline gene, one junction end is altered; a read error may explain this. V gene TRBV11-2 combines with J gene TRBJ2-5; possible D gene TRBD1, 6 bases. Germline V gives CDR1 SGHAT, CDR2 FQNNGV. The CDR3 runs to 14 residues. The CDR3 reads CASSLTGLGETRYF. CDR3 coding DNA: TGTGCCAGCAGCCTAACAGGGTTGGGGGAGACCCGGTACTTC.

The rearrangement links TRBV3-1 to TRBJ2-1; the match to TRBD2 covers 11 bases. The CDR3 has 14 amino acids. With V trimmed by 7 bases and J by 8 bases, 7 bases remained unmatched. Germline-derived CDR1 and CDR2 are LGHDT and YNNKEL (reference sequence). The CDR3 protein is CASNPSGGPDEQFF. CDR3 DNA sequence: TGTGCCAGCAACCCTAGCGGGGGGCCCGATGAGCAGTTCTTC.

The rearrangement uses TRBV20-1 and TRBJ1-6, with D unclear. V lost 0 bases and J 6 bases, leaving 3 bases between the germline ends. Germline loops: CDR1 DFQATT, CDR2 SNEGSKA (reference sequence). CDR3 size: 12 residues. This CDR3 is CSARDTNSPLHF. Here the CDR3 DNA reads TGCAGTGCTAGAGATACTAATTCACCCCTCCACTTT.

This clonotype was seen at least ten times. The V call is TRBV3-1, the J call TRBJ2-1, with 11 positions matching TRBD1. Germline V gives CDR1 LGHDT, CDR2 YNNKEL (reference sequence). With 5 bases clipped from V and 7 bases from J, the junction kept 10 bases outside the gene matches. The CDR3 has 16 residues. CDR3 nucleotide sequence: TGTGCCAGCAGCTTACCAAGGACAGGGGGCTTTAATGAGCAGTTCTTC. It yields the protein CASSLPRTGGFNEQFF.

The gene calls are TRBV11-2 and TRBJ2-2, with 7 bases lining up with TRBD2. This CDR3 is built from 16 residues. Germline trimming cut 3 bases from V and 0 bases from J; bases unmatched to any gene: 4. CDR1 and CDR2 from the germline V gene are SGHAT and FQNNGV. The CDR3 nucleotides are TGTGCCAGCAGCTTGTGGGAGGGCTCGAACACCGGGGAGCTGTTTTTT. It yields the protein CASSLWEGSNTGELFF.

This chain links TRBV3-1 with TRBJ2-3, with 7 bases lining up with TRBD1. The CDR3 sequence is 15 residues long. V lost 2 bases, J lost 1 base, and 3 bases stayed unmatched. Germline loops: CDR1 LGHDT, CDR2 YNNKEL (reference sequence). This chain's CDR3 is CASSQRGPGTDTQYF. Here the CDR3 DNA reads TGTGCCAGCAGCCAAAGGGGGCCGGGCACAGATACGCAGTATTTT.

Worth noting for this clonotype: A read error is likely here: a far larger clone is one base away. The chain recombines TRBV27 with TRBJ1-1; D gene unclear. The CDR3 contains 14 residues. Looked up from germline, CDR1 is MNHEY and CDR2 is SMNVEV (reference sequence). CDR3 protein: CASRVSGLNTKAFF. In DNA, the CDR3 is TGTGCCAGCAGAGTTTCGGGATTAAACACTAAAGCTTTCTTT.

The chain uses TRBV28 and TRBJ1-1; D remains ambiguous. Germline V CDR1 and CDR2: MDHEN, SYDVKM. V shed 7 bases and J shed 1 base, with 10 bases lying between them. The CDR3 has 13 residues. The CDR3 here is CASIPTENTEAFF. In DNA form, the CDR3 reads TGTGCCAGCATACCCACAGAGAACACTGAAGCTTTCTTT.

Only a few counts were recorded for this clonotype. The chain is built from TRBV10-3 and TRBJ2-7, with D perhaps matching TRBD2 (5 bases). The V gene lost 0 bases and the J gene lost 2 bases, with 8 bases spanning the gap. This CDR3 has 14 amino acids. CDR1 and CDR2 (germline): ENHRY, SYGVKD. CDR3 amino acids: CAISESTTPYEQYF. CDR3 DNA sequence: TGTGCCATCAGTGAGTCGACTACCCCCTACGAGCAGTACTTC.

This clonotype was detected many times. The chain carries TRBV7-3 and TRBJ1-1; perhaps TRBD1 as D (5 bases). The length of the CDR3 is 13 residues. V dropped 6 bases and J dropped 1 base, with 9 bases sitting between them. Germline CDR1 and CDR2: SGHTA and FQGTGA. CDR3 sequence (DNA): TGTGCCAGCAGTCCTACAGGGAACACTGAAGCTTTCTTT. Its translation is CASSPTGNTEAFF.

The chain carries TRBV27 and TRBJ2-7; D perhaps matches TRBD1 (6 bases). CDR1 and CDR2 from the germline V gene are MNHEY and SMNVEV (reference sequence). This CDR3 has 12 residues. The ends were cut back, 8 bases at V and 5 bases at J, with 13 bases in the middle. The CDR3 sequence: CASGDTGHEQYF. DNA for the CDR3: TGTGCCAGCGGGGACACGGGACACGAGCAGTACTTC.

V is TRBV5-4 and J is TRBJ2-1; D is perhaps TRBD1 or TRBD2 (5 bases each). The germline V gene encodes CDR1 SGHNT and CDR2 YYREEE (reference sequence). V was cut by 1 base and J by 4 bases, with 12 bases left in between. The CDR3 spans 15 residues. In DNA, the CDR3 is TGTGCCAGCAGCTTGATGGGACCTCCATACAATGAGCAGTTCTTC. Translating gives CASSLMGPPYNEQFF.

The chain couples TRBV29-1 to TRBJ1-2; 7 positions match TRBD1. Germline V lookup: CDR1 SQVTM, CDR2 ANQGSEA. V dropped 2 bases and J dropped 5; count of bases not matched to a gene: 5. The CDR3 covers 13 residues. CDR3 region: CSVERDRVYGYTF. The CDR3 bases are TGCAGCGTTGAACGCGACAGGGTTTATGGCTACACCTTC.

A remark on this clonotype: Possible read error: a much larger clone is one base away. V usage is TRBV28 and J usage is TRBJ2-7; D unresolved. The CDR3 sequence is 11 residues long. The V and J ends lost 7 bases and 2 bases respectively, with 6 bases between them. Germline assignment: CDR1 MDHEN and CDR2 SYDVKM. The CDR3 DNA reads TGTGCCAGCATCAGGACCTACGAGCAGTACTTC. Translation: CASIRTYEQYF. Looking up the rest from reference TRBV28 and TRBJ2-7 gives the full variable domain: DVKVTQSSRYLVKRTGEKVFLECVQDMDHENMFWYRQDPGLGLRLIYFSYDVKMKEKGDIPEGYSVSREKKERFSLILESASTNQTSMYLCASIRTYEQYFGPGTRLTVT.

This clonotype was recorded many times. V usage is TRBV3-1 and J usage is TRBJ1-6, with D uncertain. This CDR3 is built from 17 residues. Trimming pared 1 base from V and 0 bases from J, leaving 10 bases between. Germline CDR1 LGHDT, CDR2 YNNKEL (reference sequence). CDR3: CASSQGAASSYNSPLHF. CDR3 bases: TGTGCCAGCAGCCAAGGGGCTGCCAGCTCCTATAATTCACCCCTCCACTTT.

The genes are TRBV7-6 and TRBJ1-3, with a weak D call TRBD1 (6 bases). Per germline, CDR1 SGHVS and CDR2 FNYEAQ. There are 13 residues in the CDR3. Between the trimmed V and J ends, which lost 5 bases and 3 bases, there was a span of 8 bases. CDR3 DNA sequence: TGTGCCAGCAGCGTACAGGGTGGAAACACCATATATTTT. This gives the protein CASSVQGGNTIYF.

This clonotype has ten or more counts. A junction boundary mismatches the germline segment, possibly from a read error. The chain combines TRBV2 with TRBJ2-1, with D maybe TRBD2 (5 bases). The CDR3 consists of 11 residues. CDR1 SNHLY and CDR2 FYNNEI come from the germline V gene. The CDR3 DNA sequence: TGTGCCAGCAGTGATACTAGGCCCCGGTACTTC. This gives the protein CASSDTRPRYF. The full variable domain, with the rest looked up from reference TRBV2 and TRBJ2-1, is EPEVTQTPSHQVTQMGQEVILRCVPISNHLYFYWYRQILGQKVEFLVSFYNNEISEKSEIFDDQFSVERPDGSNFTLKIRSTKLEDSAMYFCASSDTRPRYFGPGTRLTVL.

This clonotype was seen more than once but under ten times. The rearrangement joins TRBV27 to TRBJ1-1; D is perhaps TRBD1 (5 bases). V was shortened by 8 bases and J by 10 bases, with 17 bases between the two germline ends. CDR3 length: 12 residues. Germline-derived CDR1 and CDR2 are MNHEY and SMNVEV (reference sequence). In DNA form, the CDR3 reads TGTGCCAGCGTCGGGTTTCGGGGCGTAGCTTTCTTT. Protein sequence: CASVGFRGVAFF.

This chain uses TRBV12-3 or TRBV12-4 with TRBJ1-5, with D possibly matching TRBD1 (5 bases). This CDR3 comprises 16 residues. The V end was cut by 3 bases, the J end by 0 bases, with 12 bases between. The chain's CDR3 is CASSFQGLISNQPQHF. CDR3 nucleotide sequence: TGTGCCAGCAGTTTTCAGGGACTCATTAGCAATCAGCCCCAGCATTTT.

This clonotype was seen more than once but under ten times. The germline gene is not matched at one end of the junction; a read error may be the cause. V and J are TRBV2 and TRBJ2-7; D not certain. CDR3 size: 12 residues. Germline CDR1 and CDR2: SNHLY and FYNNEI. As DNA, the CDR3 is TGTGCCAGCAGGGGCCCTTCCTACGAGCAGTGCTTC. It encodes CASRGPSYEQCF.

This clonotype has only a few counts. V gene TRBV3-1 combines with J gene TRBJ1-5, with D possibly being TRBD1 (5 bases). Trimming stripped 1 base from V and 6 bases from J, with 13 bases between. The CDR3 extends over 15 amino acids. Germline values: CDR1 LGHDT, CDR2 YNNKEL (reference sequence). CDR3 sequence reads: CASSQVRGAGQPQHF. CDR3 nucleotides: TGTGCCAGCAGCCAAGTTCGGGGCGCGGGTCAGCCCCAGCATTTT.

The rearrangement links TRBV29-1 to TRBJ2-7, with D hard to call. The CDR3 consists of 13 residues. Trimming stripped 1 base from V and 2 bases from J, with 9 bases between. CDR1 and CDR2 (germline): SQVTM, ANQGSEA. Written as DNA, the CDR3 is TGCAGCGTTGAAGGGACGGTTCCCTACGAGCAGTACTTC. Translating gives CSVEGTVPYEQYF.

This clonotype was observed at least ten times. This chain uses TRBV6-5 with TRBJ1-1; tentative D call: TRBD1 (5 bases). Germline V gives CDR1 MNHEY, CDR2 SVGAGI. The length of the CDR3 is 17 residues. V lost 1 base and J lost 5, with 20 bases in between. CDR3 nucleotides: TGTGCCAGCAGTTACTACGTGGCAGGGCAAATTGGGACTGAAGCTTTCTTT. Amino acids: CASSYYVAGQIGTEAFF.